What follows is one TCR beta chain and its context. This clone was detected a few times. The antigen this receptor binds is unknown. Qualities for individual bases were not recorded, and no much larger clone is one base off. TCRbeta CDR3 regions were amplified from genomic DNA using the immunoSEQ Assay, a bias-controlled multiplex PCR. The paper's data handling went like this. Nucleated cell counts per sample were estimated from amplification of reference gene primers within the assay. Sequence reads were collapsed and filtered to measure the absolute abundance of every unique TCRbeta CDR3 rearrangement. For each sample, productive Simpson clonality was calculated as the square root of Simpson's diversity index over productive rearrangements. TCRdb re-hosts the immuneACCESS table, in-frame sequences only. Its copies lack some clones; in the studies checked, an unresolved V gene accounts for under half of them, and the cause for the rest is not known. V and J calls and clone size are as listed in that table; D and trimming were resolved from the DNA. Recorded for this sample are 150,000 to 200,000 clones; about 90% of them occurred a single time. Roughly 7% of the sample lies in the top ten.

Enrolling through a virtual design, the prospective study's participants ranged in age from about 18 to 89 years and lived across 24 United States geographic areas. Cohort assignment in the prospective study relied on participant-reported clinical history from a screening survey and a study questionnaire. For ImmuneRACE Cohort 3, a participant was defined as recovered based on two consecutive negative NP/OP PCR tests, clearance by a healthcare professional, or resolution of symptoms. Each participant in the prospective study had whole blood, serum and a nasopharyngeal or oropharyngeal swab collected by mobile phlebotomists. Over an approximately 2-month period, participants in the prospective study had the option of providing additional blood draws and questionnaires. Before DNA extraction, prospective study blood samples were shipped either frozen or at room temperature. This sample is drawn from a study of blood T cell repertoires in COVID-19 (dated by TCRdb to the early 2020s). Study-wide context: Collaborator samples came from the United States, Italy and Spain and covered acute and convalescent phases of COVID-19. The material from the prospective study consisted of cDNA or gDNA derived from T cells, B-cell-depleted T cells, or PBMCs. Subjects who had been exposed to COVID-19, were actively infected with it, or had recovered from it provided the deeply sampled blood TCRbeta repertoires that made up the dataset. The repertoires were released in a freely available public database intended as a resource for research on the immune response to SARS-CoV-2. Samples came from the ongoing ImmuneRACE study (first 160 participants) plus 1,254 subjects from 6 global collaborators. Sample metadata almost always included a de-identified subject ID, COVID-19 status, age in years and sex. Where available, HLA class I and class II types were taken from metadata supplied by the sample provider and were not determined by assay-based typing. Study-level results and caveats: The quantity of clinical and demographic metadata differed by source and by participant and was supplied without curation.

According to the germline V gene, CDR1 reads SGHNT and CDR2 reads YENEEA. Trimming leaves V shorter by 5 bases and J shorter by 5 bases, with the junction holding 8 bases beyond the gene matches. The CDR3 sequence holds 16 residues, the cysteine and phenylalanine included. The CDR3 DNA has 48 bases and is translated from base 1. What was sequenced was PBMCs or T cells enriched from blood (not recorded which). In this chain, TRBV11-3 is recombined with TRBJ2-5, with 13 bases aligning to TRBD2. The sequence derives from a woman in her fifties or sixties who had recovered from COVID-19. The CDR3 reads as follows: CASSPGLAGEMETQYF. The DNA is as follows: TGTGCCAGCAGCCCCGGACTAGCGGGAGAGATGGAGACCCAGTACTTC. The CDR3, completed at both ends by the reference TRBV11-3 and TRBJ2-5 genes, gives the full variable domain EAGVVQSPRYKIIEKKQPVAFWCNPISGHNTLYWYLQNLGQGPELLIRYENEEAVDDSQLPKDRFSAERLKGVDSTLKIQPAELGDSAVYLCASSPGLAGEMETQYFGPGTRLLVL.